This is a list of T cell receptor beta chains from one sample in a study of shared T cell receptors in the human thymus. Here immunoSEQ multiplex PCR was the method, and the copy in TCRdb shows in-frame clones only, minus some. The table lists hundreds of thousands of clones, more than 75% of them singletons. These data also featured in a second study, about human thymus T cells.

What was sequenced was thymocytes. The source of these receptors is a boy younger than two with a congenital heart defect. CDR3s include the opening cysteine and the closing phenylalanine or tryptophan. The order of the fields is J gene, D gene, clone size, CDR3 length, V gene, CDR3 DNA, CDR3 protein. The D gene is left open where the match is weak. Only some rows state a clone size, as once, few, many or a class for expanded clones.

j_call: TRBJ1-1
d_call: .
clone_size: .
cdr3_length: 13
v_call: TRBV19
cdr3_nt: TGTGCCAGTAGTATAAGAGGAGGGGTTGAAGCTTTCTTT
cdr3_aa: CASSIRGGVEAFF

j_call: TRBJ1-2
d_call: .
clone_size: .
cdr3_length: 16
v_call: TRBV7-3
cdr3_nt: TGTGCCAGCAGCCGAACTCCGGGACGGGGGAGGGATGGCTACACCTTC
cdr3_aa: CASSRTPGRGRDGYTF

j_call: TRBJ1-1
d_call: TRBD1
clone_size: .
cdr3_length: 17
v_call: TRBV27
cdr3_nt: TGTGCCAGCAGCCAAACCAGGGGGCCAAACTTGAACACTGAAGCTTTCTTT
cdr3_aa: CASSQTRGPNLNTEAFF

j_call: TRBJ2-7
d_call: .
clone_size: few
cdr3_length: 11
v_call: TRBV7-8
cdr3_nt: TGTGCCAGCAGCTTAGACGGTCCGGGGTACTTC
cdr3_aa: CASSLDGPGYF

j_call: TRBJ2-3
d_call: TRBD2
clone_size: .
cdr3_length: 17
v_call: TRBV7-8
cdr3_nt: TGTGCCAGCAGCTTAGGAAGCGGGGCAACTAGCACAGATACGCAGTATTTT
cdr3_aa: CASSLGSGATSTDTQYF

j_call: TRBJ2-5
d_call: TRBD2
clone_size: .
cdr3_length: 16
v_call: TRBV12-5
cdr3_nt: TGTGCTAGTGGTTTGGTACCGGGGGGGGTCGCAGAGACCCAGTACTTC
cdr3_aa: CASGLVPGGVAETQYF

j_call: TRBJ2-7
d_call: TRBD1
clone_size: .
cdr3_length: 14
v_call: TRBV19
cdr3_nt: TGTGCCAGTAGTATAGGACAGGGATCCTACGAGCAGTACTTC
cdr3_aa: CASSIGQGSYEQYF

j_call: TRBJ1-5
d_call: .
clone_size: few
cdr3_length: 15
v_call: TRBV6-4
cdr3_nt: TGTGCCAGCAGTGATGCGCTAGCAGGCAATCAGCCCCAGCATTTT
cdr3_aa: CASSDALAGNQPQHF

j_call: TRBJ1-3
d_call: .
clone_size: few
cdr3_length: 13
v_call: TRBV5-4
cdr3_nt: TGTGCCAGCAGCCCGGCGGGTGGAAACACCATATATTTT
cdr3_aa: CASSPAGGNTIYF

j_call: TRBJ1-4
d_call: .
clone_size: .
cdr3_length: 14
v_call: TRBV2
cdr3_nt: TGTGCCAGCTTTACGGGGGGGGCAAGGGAAAAACTGTTTTTT
cdr3_aa: CASFTGGAREKLFF

j_call: TRBJ1-1
d_call: TRBD1
clone_size: .
cdr3_length: 14
v_call: TRBV14
cdr3_nt: TGTGCCAGCAGCCAATGGATGACAGGGGGAGCGGCTTTCTTT
cdr3_aa: CASSQWMTGGAAFF

j_call: TRBJ2-2
d_call: TRBD1
clone_size: once
cdr3_length: 15
v_call: TRBV6-1
cdr3_nt: TGTGCCAGCAGAAAACTGGGACAGGGGGCCGGGGAGCTGTTTTTT
cdr3_aa: CASRKLGQGAGELFF

j_call: TRBJ2-1
d_call: TRBD1
clone_size: once
cdr3_length: 16
v_call: TRBV12-5
cdr3_nt: TGTGCTAGTGGTTTGACTCCTGACAGGGTCTACAATGAGCAGTTCTTC
cdr3_aa: CASGLTPDRVYNEQFF

j_call: TRBJ1-1
d_call: .
clone_size: few
cdr3_length: 14
v_call: TRBV6-5
cdr3_nt: TGTGCCACCGTAGGCACGGTAGGAGACACTGAAGCTTTCTTT
cdr3_aa: CATVGTVGDTEAFF

j_call: TRBJ2-7
d_call: TRBD2
clone_size: .
cdr3_length: 19
v_call: TRBV10-3
cdr3_nt: TGTGCCATCAGTGAGTCCCCGGTAGCGGGAGGACAGCGGCGGGACGAGCAGTACTTC
cdr3_aa: CAISESPVAGGQRRDEQYF

j_call: TRBJ2-7
d_call: TRBD1
clone_size: .
cdr3_length: 15
v_call: TRBV14
cdr3_nt: TGTGCCAGCAGCCAAAAACAGGGGCCAGCCTACGAGCAGTACTTC
cdr3_aa: CASSQKQGPAYEQYF

j_call: TRBJ2-2
d_call: .
clone_size: .
cdr3_length: 14
v_call: TRBV11-1
cdr3_nt: TGTGCCAGCAGCTGGGACAACCTCGGCGGGGAGCTGTTTTTT
cdr3_aa: CASSWDNLGGELFF

j_call: TRBJ1-3
d_call: TRBD1
clone_size: .
cdr3_length: 21
v_call: TRBV7-3
cdr3_nt: TGTGCCAGCAGCTTAATACCGATGGGGTCCGGGGACAGGATCTCTGGAAACACCATATATTTT
cdr3_aa: CASSLIPMGSGDRISGNTIYF

j_call: TRBJ2-7
d_call: .
clone_size: .
cdr3_length: 14
v_call: TRBV21-1
cdr3_nt: TGTGCCAGCAGCGGGAGCTCGCTCGCCTACGAGCAGTACTTC
cdr3_aa: CASSGSSLAYEQYF

j_call: TRBJ1-5
d_call: .
clone_size: .
cdr3_length: 19
v_call: TRBV27
cdr3_nt: TGTGCCAGCAGTCCCAACAGGGTCGGAGCGGAAGATAGCAATCAGCCCCAGCATTTT
cdr3_aa: CASSPNRVGAEDSNQPQHF

j_call: TRBJ1-1
d_call: .
clone_size: .
cdr3_length: 15
v_call: TRBV7-2
cdr3_nt: TGTGCCAGCAGCTTAGATCGGTCTTGGGCCCGTGAAGCTTTCTTT
cdr3_aa: CASSLDRSWAREAFF

j_call: TRBJ2-3
d_call: TRBD2
clone_size: .
cdr3_length: 16
v_call: TRBV6-6
cdr3_nt: TGTGCCAGCAGTTACCGACTAGCGGACCTCACAGATACGCAGTATTTT
cdr3_aa: CASSYRLADLTDTQYF

j_call: TRBJ2-7
d_call: TRBD1
clone_size: few
cdr3_length: 15
v_call: TRBV19
cdr3_nt: TGTGCCAGTAGTGCTGGACAGGAGATTTTTTACGAGCAGTACTTC
cdr3_aa: CASSAGQEIFYEQYF

j_call: TRBJ2-2
d_call: TRBD1
clone_size: .
cdr3_length: 19
v_call: TRBV2
cdr3_nt: TGTGCCAGCAGTGTTAAGGGGACAGCCAGTTCCCTTAACACCGGGGAGCTGTTTTTT
cdr3_aa: CASSVKGTASSLNTGELFF

j_call: TRBJ2-7
d_call: .
clone_size: .
cdr3_length: 15
v_call: TRBV6-6
cdr3_nt: TGTGCCAGCAGCCCGATAGAACGGAGTTACTACGAGCAGTACTTC
cdr3_aa: CASSPIERSYYEQYF

j_call: TRBJ1-4
d_call: .
clone_size: .
cdr3_length: 11
v_call: TRBV12-5
cdr3_nt: TGTGCTAGTGGTTTAGGGGAGGAACTGTTTTTT
cdr3_aa: CASGLGEELFF

j_call: TRBJ2-5
d_call: TRBD2
clone_size: .
cdr3_length: 17
v_call: TRBV4-1
cdr3_nt: TGCGCCAGCAGCCAAGGACTAGCGGGAGGGCGAGGGGGGACCCAGTACTTC
cdr3_aa: CASSQGLAGGRGGTQYF

j_call: TRBJ2-5
d_call: .
clone_size: .
cdr3_length: 13
v_call: TRBV15
cdr3_nt: TGTGCCACCGCACAGCCGTACCAAGAGACCCAGTACTTC
cdr3_aa: CATAQPYQETQYF

j_call: TRBJ2-7
d_call: TRBD1
clone_size: .
cdr3_length: 17
v_call: TRBV27
cdr3_nt: TGTGCCAGCAGTTTCCTTAGAGAGACAGGGGGCTCCTACGAGCAGTACTTC
cdr3_aa: CASSFLRETGGSYEQYF

j_call: TRBJ2-6
d_call: .
clone_size: .
cdr3_length: 15
v_call: TRBV15
cdr3_nt: TGTGCCACCAGCTCAAGCGGTACTGGGGCCAACGTCCTGACTTTC
cdr3_aa: CATSSSGTGANVLTF

j_call: TRBJ1-3
d_call: .
clone_size: .
cdr3_length: 14
v_call: TRBV5-6
cdr3_nt: TGTGCCAGCAGCTTGTTACAGGCTGGAAACACCATATATTTT
cdr3_aa: CASSLLQAGNTIYF

j_call: TRBJ2-1
d_call: .
clone_size: .
cdr3_length: 15
v_call: TRBV9
cdr3_nt: TGTGCCAGCAGCCAGGAGGGGGAGGGCATCAATGAGCAGTTCTTC
cdr3_aa: CASSQEGEGINEQFF

j_call: TRBJ1-5
d_call: .
clone_size: few
cdr3_length: 16
v_call: TRBV5-8
cdr3_nt: TGTGCCAGCAGCCTGACCCAGGGGTCGGGCAATCAGCCCCAGCATTTT
cdr3_aa: CASSLTQGSGNQPQHF

j_call: TRBJ2-1
d_call: TRBD2
clone_size: .
cdr3_length: 20
v_call: TRBV4-1
cdr3_nt: TGCGCCAGCAGCCAAGATAGGGTAGCGGGAGGACAGAGCTCCTACAATGAGCAGTTCTTC
cdr3_aa: CASSQDRVAGGQSSYNEQFF

j_call: TRBJ1-4
d_call: .
clone_size: .
cdr3_length: 13
v_call: TRBV30
cdr3_nt: TGTGCCTGGAGTGTAGCAGGGAATGAAAAACTGTTTTTT
cdr3_aa: CAWSVAGNEKLFF

j_call: TRBJ1-5
d_call: TRBD1
clone_size: .
cdr3_length: 19
v_call: TRBV4-2
cdr3_nt: TGTGCCAGCAGCCAAGGCCGGGACAGGGGACGACTTAGCAATCAGCCCCAGCATTTT
cdr3_aa: CASSQGRDRGRLSNQPQHF

j_call: TRBJ2-5
d_call: TRBD2
clone_size: .
cdr3_length: 16
v_call: TRBV16
cdr3_nt: TGTGCCAGCAGCCCGACAAGACTAGCGGAACAAGAGACCCAGTACTTC
cdr3_aa: CASSPTRLAEQETQYF

j_call: TRBJ2-7
d_call: TRBD1
clone_size: .
cdr3_length: 15
v_call: TRBV12-5
cdr3_nt: TGTGCTAGTGGTTTGGCACGGGACAGGGCCTACGAGCAGTACTTC
cdr3_aa: CASGLARDRAYEQYF

j_call: TRBJ1-5
d_call: .
clone_size: .
cdr3_length: 14
v_call: TRBV27
cdr3_nt: TGTGCCAGCCCGGGGGGTAATAGCAATCAGCCCCAGCATTTT
cdr3_aa: CASPGGNSNQPQHF

j_call: TRBJ2-3
d_call: .
clone_size: .
cdr3_length: 12
v_call: TRBV7-2
cdr3_nt: TGTGCCAGTCACCTGGAGGCAGATACGCAGTATTTT
cdr3_aa: CASHLEADTQYF